The entry below gives a single TCR beta chain sequence along with its context. Its antigen is still unknown. The source of the sample is a study of OX40 agonist ivuxolimab in advanced cancers. At the level of the study: A diagnosis of hepatocellular carcinoma, melanoma, renal cell or head and neck cancer was present in dose-escalation patients. Three patients got partial responses; one had hepatocellular carcinoma and two had cutaneous melanoma.

Clones were read by immunoSEQ multiplex PCR, and TCRdb kept only the in-frame ones, dropping some. The sample carries 60,000 to 100,000 clones, about 93% recorded once. This CDR3 is built from 14 residues. The J segment lost 4 bases and the V segment lost 5 bases, leaving 4 bases of the junction unmatched. Germline V gene lookup returns CDR1 KGHSH and CDR2 LQKENI. Study-level results: Relative to CD4+ cells, CD8+ T cells on average had more expanded clones. Partly responding patients at 0.1-3.0 mg/kg showed some of the smallest clonal expansion.

The sequence was collected from an adult with an advanced solid tumor such as melanoma, head and neck, liver or kidney cancer. The V and J genes are TRBV18 and TRBJ2-2; 7 bases fit TRBD1. Here the sequenced sample was CD4+ or CD8+ T cells sorted from blood, taken in a trial of the OX40 agonist ivuxolimab. The DNA of the CDR3 is TGTGCCAGCTCAAACAGGGGCGGCACCGGGGAGCTGTTTTTT. Translating it yields CASSNRGGTGELFF.